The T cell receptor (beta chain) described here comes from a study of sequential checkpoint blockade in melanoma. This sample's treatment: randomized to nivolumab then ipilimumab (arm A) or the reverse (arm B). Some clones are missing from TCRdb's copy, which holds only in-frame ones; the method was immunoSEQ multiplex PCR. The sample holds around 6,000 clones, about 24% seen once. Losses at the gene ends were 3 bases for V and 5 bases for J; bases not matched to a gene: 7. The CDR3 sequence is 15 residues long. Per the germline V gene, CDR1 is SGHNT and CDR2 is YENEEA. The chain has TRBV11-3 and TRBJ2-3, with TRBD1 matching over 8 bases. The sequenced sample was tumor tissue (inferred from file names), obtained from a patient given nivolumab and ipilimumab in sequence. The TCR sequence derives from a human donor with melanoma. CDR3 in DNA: TGTGCCAGCAGCTTGAGGGGACAGGCTGGAGATACGCAGTATTTT. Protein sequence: CASSLRGQAGDTQYF.